These 6 T cell receptor beta chains originate from one sample sequenced in a study of graft-versus-host responses after intestinal transplantation. TCRdb keeps only in-frame clones here, not all; method: immunoSEQ multiplex PCR. The sample records about 85,000 clones, less than 95% being singletons. The antigens for these receptors are not known. The material was unstimulated CD8+ T cells sorted from spleen or lymph node cells, obtained before transplant. Receptor source: a human donor who was the organ donor for an intestinal transplant.

V and J are TRBV9 and TRBJ1-1; a weak D match, TRBD1 (5 bases). This CDR3 contains 14 residues. Looked up from germline, CDR1 is SGDLS and CDR2 is YYNGEE. V gave up 0 bases and J gave up 1 base, with 7 bases separating them. The CDR3 coding sequence is TGTGCCAGCAGCGTAGGTCAGGGGAACACTGAAGCTTTCTTT. Its protein is CASSVGQGNTEAFF. The variable domain in full, completed from reference TRBV9 and TRBJ1-1, reads DSGVTQTPKHLITATGQRVTLRCSPRSGDLSVYWYQQSLDQGLQFLIQYYNGEERAKGNILERFSAQQFPDLHSELNLSSLELGDSALYFCASSVGQGNTEAFFGQGTRLTVV.

In its sample, this clone was seen once. The chain is built from TRBV5-1 and TRBJ2-7; D perhaps matches TRBD1 (5 bases). Germline values: CDR1 SGHRS, CDR2 YFSETQ. CDR3 length: 14 residues. V dropped 1 base and J dropped 2 bases, with 10 bases sitting between them. This CDR3 is CASSLWQGAYEQYF. Written as DNA, the CDR3 is TGCGCCAGCAGCTTGTGGCAGGGCGCCTACGAGCAGTACTTC.

The chain employs TRBV5-5 and TRBJ2-1; D unclear. Germline loops: CDR1 SGHKS, CDR2 YYEKEE (reference sequence). Trimming pared 1 base from V and 7 bases from J, leaving 3 bases between. CDR3 length: 11 residues. The CDR3 sequence: CASSLLNEQFF. In nucleotides, the CDR3 is TGTGCCAGCAGCTTGTTAAATGAGCAGTTCTTC.

This chain links TRBV7-6 with TRBJ2-7; 7 bases match TRBD2. CDR1 and CDR2 from the germline V gene are SGHVS and FNYEAQ. This CDR3 contains 15 residues. Losses at the gene ends were 4 bases for V and 3 bases for J; bases not matched to a gene: 9. The CDR3 nucleotides read TGTGCCAGCAGCTCGAGGACTAGTCCGGTCTACGAGCAGTACTTC. Its protein product is CASSSRTSPVYEQYF.

The chain employs TRBV5-1 and TRBJ2-7; 14 bases agree with TRBD2. The junction had 4 bases not matched to a gene; V was cut back by 5 bases and J by 3 bases. CDR3 size: 15 residues. Looked up from germline, CDR1 is SGHRS and CDR2 is YFSETQ. Here the CDR3 reads CASRTGTSGGYEQYF. The CDR3 bases are TGCGCCAGCAGGACTGGGACTAGCGGGGGCTACGAGCAGTACTTC.

The CDR3 loop reads CASSFEGSSYEQYF. The CDR3 nucleotides are TGTGCCAGCAGCTTTGAAGGGAGCTCCTACGAGCAGTACTTC. The chain is built from TRBV7-9 and TRBJ2-7, with TRBD2 as a possible D gene (5 bases). V was shortened by 3 bases and J by 0 bases, with 9 bases between the two germline ends. Germline assignment: CDR1 SEHNR and CDR2 FQNEAQ (reference sequence). CDR3 length: 14 amino acids.